Presented here are 11 T cell receptor beta chains from one specimen sequenced in a study of T cells in women clearing cervical HPV infection. Assay: immunoSEQ multiplex PCR; the TCRdb copy retains only in-frame clones and omits some. The sample has approximately 20,000 clones. The sample comprised blood buffy coat. The receptors derive from a woman between 18 and 70 years old with a cervical HPV16 infection that either progressed to CIN3+ or cleared (not recorded which).

A note on this clone: The read comes to an end 3 residues before the CDR3 does, leaving the germline J gene to fill in the end. The chain is built from TRBV2 and TRBJ2-7; TRBD1 is a possible D gene (6 bases). In germline, CDR1 is SNHLY, CDR2 FYNNEI. The CDR3 is 14 residues long. Trimming pared 6 bases from V and 0 bases from J, leaving 12 bases between. This chain's CDR3 is CASSADRSSYEQYF. The sequenced CDR3 bases are TGTGCCAGCAGCGCCGACAGGAGCTCCTACGAG.

With respect to this clone: The read terminates 3 residues before the CDR3 end, so the remaining end is supplied by the germline J gene. This chain links TRBV6-1 with TRBJ1-6; 9 bases match TRBD1. The CDR3 is 14 residues long. After removal of 3 bases from V and 10 bases from J, the junction contained 4 bases not matched to a gene. The V gene's germline CDR1 is MNHNS and CDR2 SASEGT. The covered CDR3 bases are TGTGCCAGCAGTGAGGGGACAGGGTCATCACCC. This translates into CASSEGTGSSP. The whole CDR3 is CASSEGTGSSPLHF.

About this clone: The observed sequence ends 3 residues before the CDR3 terminus, with the missing tail filled in from the germline J gene. This sequence joins TRBV3-1 (or the pseudogene TRBV3-2) and TRBJ2-1, with a weak D call TRBD2 (6 bases). CDR1 and CDR2 from the germline V gene are LGHDT and YNNKEL (reference sequence). V gave up 8 bases and J gave up 4 bases, with 15 bases separating them. CDR3 length: 14 residues. The CDR3 region is CASGIRGGYNEQFF. Partial CDR3 DNA: TGTGCCAGCGGCATTCGGGGAGGTTACAATGAG.

In the case of this clone: The read terminates 3 residues ahead of where the CDR3 ends, so the germline J gene completes it. This chain links TRBV20-1 with TRBJ1-3, with a possible D match to TRBD1 (5 bases). The V gene's germline CDR1 is DFQATT and CDR2 SNEGSKA (reference sequence). With 0 bases removed from V and 0 bases from J, the gap between germline ends came to 15 bases. The CDR3 consists of 17 residues. The sequenced CDR3 bases are TGCAGTGCTAGAGATTCTACAGGCGGAAGCTCTGGAAACACC. It translates to CSARDSTGGSSGNT. The complete CDR3 reads CSARDSTGGSSGNTIYF.

As regards this clone: Coverage ceases 3 residues before the CDR3 finishes, and the germline J gene fills in the end. The V call is TRBV2, the J call TRBJ1-2; possible D gene TRBD1, 6 bases. CDR3 size: 15 residues. Trimming took 6 bases from V and 4 from J, leaving 18 bases between them. Germline CDR1 reads SNHLY; CDR2 reads FYNNEI. CDR3 sequence: CASSSEAGAPYGYTF. The CDR3 bases that were read are TGTGCCAGCAGCTCGGAAGCAGGGGCACCCTATGGC.

A word on this clone: From the germline J gene comes the end of the CDR3, since the read stops 3 residues before it. V gene TRBV28 combines with J gene TRBJ2-7, with D perhaps given as TRBD1 or TRBD2 (5 bases each). Germline V lookup: CDR1 MDHEN, CDR2 SYDVKM. Trimming left V 6 bases short and J 1 base short, with 16 bases between. The CDR3 has 15 residues. CDR3 DNA, as far as it was read: TGTGCCAGCAGGGGTGAGGGGTCCGGATCCTACGAG. This sequence encodes CASRGEGSGSYE. The CDR3 in its entirety is CASRGEGSGSYEQYF.

Notes on this clone: The read ends 3 residues early relative to the CDR3; the germline J gene fills the gap. This sequence joins TRBV20-1 and TRBJ2-7; the D gene is possibly TRBD1 (6 bases). The CDR3 totals 14 residues. Trimming removed 3 bases at V and 2 bases at J, with 14 bases between. CDR1 DFQATT and CDR2 SNEGSKA come from the germline V gene (reference sequence). Incomplete CDR3 DNA: TGCAGTGCTAGGGGACACGGGGTTACCTACGAG. It translates to CSARGHGVTYE. The complete CDR3 reads CSARGHGVTYEQYF.

Measured by frequency, this clone is medium-sized. The read ends 3 residues shy of where the CDR3 ends; the end is completed using the germline J gene. This chain connects TRBV29-1 to TRBJ1-4; D call uncertain. CDR1 and CDR2 from the germline V gene are SQVTM and ANQGSEA. This CDR3 contains 12 residues. Between the trimmed V and J ends, which lost 7 bases and 2 bases, there was a span of 8 bases. The CDR3 loop reads CSAQRTNEKLFF. The sequenced part of the CDR3 DNA is TGCAGCGCGCAAAGGACTAATGAAAAA.

On this clone itself: The observed sequence ends 3 residues before the CDR3 terminus, with the missing tail filled in from the germline J gene. The chain links TRBV30 to TRBJ1-1; D gene uncertain. This CDR3 has 14 amino acids. Germline V gene data show CDR1 as GTSNPN and CDR2 as SVGIG (reference sequence). The V end was cut by 2 bases, the J end by 3 bases, with 13 bases between. Incomplete CDR3 DNA: TGTGCCTGGAGTCCAGCCTATCGGGACACTGAA. Its translation: CAWSPAYRDTE. The CDR3 reads in full as CAWSPAYRDTEAFF.

As concerns this clone: The read ends 3 residues before the CDR3 terminus; that terminus is restored from the germline J gene. The chain links TRBV5-1 to TRBJ2-2, with 10 positions matching TRBD1. Losses at the gene ends were 4 bases for V and 6 bases for J; bases not matched to a gene: 6. Per germline, CDR1 SGHRS and CDR2 YFSETQ. The CDR3 sequence is 15 residues long. The covered CDR3 bases are TGCGCCAGCAGCACCGACAGGGGGCTCGCCGGGGAG. Encoded protein: CASSTDRGLAGE. The whole CDR3 sequence reads CASSTDRGLAGELFF.

With respect to this clone: The read gets to within 3 residues of the CDR3 end, and the germline J gene fills in the rest. This chain joins TRBV4-2 and TRBJ1-6, with TRBD1 matching over 8 bases. The CDR3 loop spans 18 amino acids. The germline V gene has CDR1 LGHNA and CDR2 YNFKEQ. V gave up 4 bases and J gave up 5 bases; unmatched junction bases: 13. CDR3 sequence: CASSRRTTAGGHNSPLHF. CDR3 bases read: TGTGCCAGCAGCCGCAGGACTACCGCAGGGGGCCATAATTCACCC.